This TCR beta chain comes out of a study of blood T cell dynamics during melanoma immunotherapy. Every bulk PBMC sample received the same 350 ng of DNA. The assay was immunoSEQ multiplex PCR, and TCRdb's table has in-frame clones only and misses some. The sample lists about 8,800 clones, less than 90% occurring once. As to time point: week 3, after first cycle of checkpoint inhibitor. Samples come from before therapy and from week 3 after the first blockade cycle. The CDR3 consists of 16 residues. Germline-derived CDR1 and CDR2 are SGHNT and YYREEE (reference sequence). V lost 9 bases and J lost 0; bases outside the gene matches: 8.

This clonotype was obtained from a human donor with melanoma. The source was blood, collected from a patient treated with checkpoint blockade. The V call is TRBV5-4, the J call TRBJ1-4; the match to TRBD1 covers 10 bases. CDR3 in DNA: TGTGCCACGGGGACAGGGGCGGGGTCAACTAATGAAAAACTGTTTTTT. Encoded protein: CATGTGAGSTNEKLFF. Drawing the rest from reference TRBV5-4 and TRBJ1-4, the complete variable domain is ETGVTQSPTHLIKTRGQQVTLRCSSQSGHNTVSWYQQALGQGPQFIFQYYREEENGRGNFPPRFSGLQFPNYSSELNVNALELDDSALYLCATGTGAGSTNEKLFFGSGTQLSVL.